This paragraph covers one T cell receptor beta chain sequence. Unmatched junction bases numbered 7, after V lost 4 bases and J lost 10 bases. Germline V gene lookup returns CDR1 SGHAT and CDR2 FQNNGV. The CDR3 runs 14 residues. These data are taken from a study of cytomegalovirus exposure and HLA in healthy donors. The PCR employed 60 Vbeta primers together with 13 Jbeta primers. Method: immunoSEQ multiplex PCR; TCRdb's copy keeps in-frame clones and lacks some. The sample records 150,000 to 200,000 clones, approximately 80% being singletons. The V call is TRBV11-2, the J call TRBJ1-6; 7 positions match TRBD1. Sample: PBMCs. The sequence was collected from a male donor in good health and CMV-seropositive. CDR3 region: CASSSTGTGSPLHF. The DNA of the CDR3 is TGTGCCAGCAGCTCGACAGGGACCGGGTCACCCCTCCACTTT.